Below, 7 T cell receptor beta chains from the same sample are listed, as sequenced in a study of shared clonotypes between healthy human individuals (dated by TCRdb to about 2020). The library was made by the immunoSEQ multiplex PCR assay. TCRdb provides this immuneACCESS table in a form limited to in-frame rearrangements. Some clones are lacking; in checked studies, under half of them reflect an unresolved V gene, and why the rest are absent is not known. This sample gives hundreds of thousands of clones in total; about 74% of them show up just once. Clones ranked in the top ten supply about 1.8% of the sample. The sample was memory CD4+ T cells sorted from blood. In the paper's terms, the cell subset or site label means: CD45RA-negative fraction. These receptors all stem from a woman in her twenties or thirties in good health.

The chain employs TRBV29-1 and TRBJ2-3, with D possibly being TRBD1 or TRBD2 (5 bases each). There are 14 residues in the CDR3. From germline, CDR1 is SQVTM and CDR2 ANQGSEA. Trimming shortened V by 7 bases and J by 1 base, and 15 bases separated the two germline ends. CDR3 sequence: CSAEGQGGTDTQYF. The DNA for the CDR3 is TGCAGCGCCGAGGGGCAGGGTGGCACAGATACGCAGTATTTT.

The J gene is TRBJ2-1, the V gene TRBV11-3, with D perhaps matching TRBD2 (5 bases). CDR3 length: 14 amino acids. CDR1 is SGHNT and CDR2 is YENEEA in the germline V gene. Trimming stripped 5 bases from V and 0 bases from J, with 8 bases between. CDR3 sequence reads: CASSSGNSYNEQFF. CDR3 bases: TGTGCCAGCAGCAGCGGTAACTCCTACAATGAGCAGTTCTTC. Filled out from reference TRBV11-3 and TRBJ2-1, the complete variable domain reads EAGVVQSPRYKIIEKKQPVAFWCNPISGHNTLYWYLQNLGQGPELLIRYENEEAVDDSQLPKDRFSAERLKGVDSTLKIQPAELGDSAVYLCASSSGNSYNEQFFGPGTRLTVL.

This clone has just a few counts. The J gene is TRBJ2-5, the V gene TRBV5-1, with TRBD1 matching 12 bases. Trimming took 7 bases from V and 6 from J; bases not matched to a gene: 7. The CDR3 consists of 14 residues. The germline gives CDR1 SGHRS, CDR2 YFSETQ. CDR3 region: CASYEGTGGQTQYF. CDR3 in DNA: TGCGCCAGCTACGAAGGGACAGGGGGCCAGACCCAGTACTTC. Drawing the rest from reference TRBV5-1 and TRBJ2-5, the complete variable domain is KAGVTQTPRYLIKTRGQQVTLSCSPISGHRSVSWYQQTPGQGLQFLFEYFSETQRNKGNFPGRFSGRQFSNSRSEMNVSTLELGDSALYLCASYEGTGGQTQYFGPGTRLLVL.

This clone has a handful of counts. The V call is TRBV5-1, the J call TRBJ1-2; D not certain. The CDR3 length is 15 residues. V lost 4 bases and J lost 3, with 16 bases in between. Germline V lookup: CDR1 SGHRS, CDR2 YFSETQ. The CDR3 nucleotides read TGCGCCAGCAGCCGCGGACCAAGCGCAGACTATGGCTACACCTTC. Residues: CASSRGPSADYGYTF. Full variable domain (missing parts from reference TRBV5-1 and TRBJ1-2): KAGVTQTPRYLIKTRGQQVTLSCSPISGHRSVSWYQQTPGQGLQFLFEYFSETQRNKGNFPGRFSGRQFSNSRSEMNVSTLELGDSALYLCASSRGPSADYGYTFGSGTRLTVV.

This clone was seen a handful of times. The V call is TRBV2, the J call TRBJ2-7; a weak D match, TRBD2 (6 bases). This CDR3 is built from 13 residues. Germline V gene lookup returns CDR1 SNHLY and CDR2 FYNNEI. V shed 8 bases and J shed 3 bases, with 14 bases lying between them. The CDR3 is CASGEEGGYEQYF. The CDR3 nucleotides are TGTGCCAGCGGGGAAGAGGGAGGCTACGAGCAGTACTTC. Complete variable domain (other parts from reference TRBV2 and TRBJ2-7): EPEVTQTPSHQVTQMGQEVILRCVPISNHLYFYWYRQILGQKVEFLVSFYNNEISEKSEIFDDQFSVERPDGSNFTLKIRSTKLEDSAMYFCASGEEGGYEQYFGPGTRLTVT.

V usage is TRBV5-5 and J usage is TRBJ2-3; D ambiguous. This CDR3 spans 14 amino acids. Germline V lookup: CDR1 SGHKS, CDR2 YYEKEE (reference sequence). Deletions cut 0 bases from V and 2 bases from J, with 7 bases between. CDR3 amino acids: CASSLDRSTDTQYF. The CDR3 DNA reads as TGTGCCAGCAGCTTGGACCGTTCCACAGATACGCAGTATTTT. The variable domain in full, completed from reference TRBV5-5 and TRBJ2-3, reads DAGVTQSPTHLIKTRGQQVTLRCSPISGHKSVSWYQQVLGQGPQFIFQYYEKEERGRGNFPDRFSARQFPNYSSELNVNALLLGDSALYLCASSLDRSTDTQYFGPGTRLTVL.

This chain joins TRBV29-1 and TRBJ2-1, with D uncertain. Germline V gene sequence: CDR1 SQVTM, CDR2 ANQGSEA. With 4 bases removed from V and 0 bases from J, the gap between germline ends came to 7 bases. The CDR3 totals 13 residues. The CDR3 region has the DNA TGCAGCGTTGTGCATAGCTCCTACAATGAGCAGTTCTTC. Its translation is CSVVHSSYNEQFF.